There are many counts of the clone carrying this T cell receptor beta chain. Its target is not known. Building of the TCR beta libraries involved iRepertoire HTBI primers and Arm-PCR of CDR3 regions. TCRdb reanalysed the multiplex PCR reads using MiXCR and keeps one entry per CDR3 protein. The table lists fewer than 550,000 distinct CDR3 sequences, 15% to 20% of them singletons, with about 25% in the top ten. CDR3 size: 17 residues. CDR1 and CDR2 (germline): MDHEN, SYDVKM. Trimming took 6 bases from V and 6 from J, leaving 26 bases between them. This entry comes from a study of regulatory T cells in long-lasting Graves disease. Turning to the study itself: Graves' patients (newly diagnosed) had been on antithyroid drugs under 3 months.

Study results and caveats: A limited number of samples was an acknowledged limitation.

Stated time point: newly diagnosed GD, antithyroid drugs for less than 3 months. Extracted PBMC RNA gave rise to the TCR library. This same sample was also taken into another study, of T cells in Graves' hyperthyroidism and ophthalmopathy. From that paper: Exclusion criteria comprised uncontrolled infection, other autoimmune disease, pregnancy or lactation. Among clonotypes expanded in thyroid above 0.001, most were also found in blood.

Here the sequenced sample was peripheral blood mononuclear cells (PBMCs), taken at new diagnosis, from a patient treated with antithyroid drugs. V is TRBV28 and J is TRBJ1-2; tentatively, D is TRBD1 (6 bases). The source of this sequence is a woman aged 40-65 years with Graves disease. In DNA form, the CDR3 reads TGTGCCAGCAGCCCCGGAGGGAGGGACAAGGTCTTAAATGGCTACACCTTC. It encodes CASSPGGRDKVLNGYTF.